Below are 22 T cell receptor beta chains sequenced from a single sample in a study of cytomegalovirus exposure and HLA in healthy donors (dated by TCRdb to 2015 to 2018). The library was generated by the immunoSEQ multiplex PCR assay. Not all clones reach the TCRdb copy of this immuneACCESS table, which keeps in-frame sequences only. Checked studies attribute under half of the gap to unresolved V genes and leave the rest unexplained. Within this sample are more than 110,000 clones, with 88% of them counted one time only. The ten largest account for 7.5% to 10% of the sample. Sequenced: PBMCs. The receptors shown here come from a woman in her late teens or twenties in good health and CMV-seropositive.

The J gene is TRBJ1-4, the V gene TRBV11-2, with 8 positions matching TRBD1. Unmatched junction bases numbered 13, after V lost 6 bases and J lost 7 bases. This CDR3 is built from 16 residues. Germline CDR1 is SGHAT and CDR2 is FQNNGV. The CDR3 spells CASSYSSGQGTEKLFF. The CDR3 nucleotides are TGTGCCAGCAGTTATTCCTCTGGACAGGGAACTGAAAAACTGTTTTTT.

The chain carries TRBV27 and TRBJ2-7; 8 bases match TRBD1. This CDR3 has 18 amino acids. The V gene's germline CDR1 is MNHEY and CDR2 SMNVEV (reference sequence). V dropped 5 bases and J dropped 4; count of bases not matched to a gene: 19. The CDR3, as DNA: TGTGCCAGCAGTCCTCACGCCCGCTCGGACAGGGAAGATTACGAGCAGTACTTC. As protein: CASSPHARSDREDYEQYF.

The chain carries TRBV6-6 and TRBJ2-1; 7 positions agree with TRBD1. CDR3 length: 14 amino acids. The V gene's germline CDR1 is MNHNY and CDR2 SVGAGI (reference sequence). The V gene end was trimmed by 6 bases and the J gene end by 4 bases; junction bases not matched to a gene: 6. This CDR3 reads CASSNPGQYNEQFF. The DNA of the CDR3 is TGTGCCAGCAGCAATCCGGGACAGTACAATGAGCAGTTCTTC.

A note on this clone: The germline gene is not matched at one end of the junction; a read error may be the cause. The V and J genes are TRBV7-2 and TRBJ2-7; 9 bases map to TRBD1. Germline loops: CDR1 SGHTA, CDR2 FQGNSA. The CDR3 is 15 amino acids. The chain's CDR3 is CASSLAMGQGAEQYF. CDR3 nucleotides: TGTGCCAGCAGCCTAGCAATGGGACAGGGAGCCGAGCAGTACTTC.

The chain has TRBV29-1 and TRBJ2-3, with 7 bases matching TRBD2. This CDR3 spans 15 amino acids. CDR1 is SQVTM, CDR2 ANQGSEA, per germline. V trimming: 0 bases; J trimming: 4 bases; junction bases outside the gene matches: 7. CDR3 protein: CSVEDGGRVADTQYF. The CDR3 coding sequence is TGCAGCGTTGAAGATGGCGGGAGAGTGGCAGATACGCAGTATTTT.

The V call is TRBV11-2, the J call TRBJ1-5, with 8 bases aligning to TRBD1. The CDR3 is made up of 15 amino acids. From germline, CDR1 is SGHAT and CDR2 FQNNGV. V lost 1 base and J lost 7; bases outside the gene matches: 6. The CDR3 DNA reads as TGTGCCAGCAGCTTAGGGACAGGGAATTGGCAGCCCCAGCATTTT. Translating it yields CASSLGTGNWQPQHF.

This chain's CDR3 is CASSRAGSTDTQYF. Written as DNA, the CDR3 is TGCGCCAGCAGCCGCGCGGGTTCCACAGATACGCAGTATTTT. V is TRBV5-1 and J is TRBJ2-3, with D perhaps matching TRBD2 (5 bases). V lost 4 bases, J lost 2 bases, and 11 bases lay in between. The CDR3 has 14 amino acids. The V gene's germline CDR1 is SGHRS and CDR2 YFSETQ.

The gene calls are TRBV7-3 and TRBJ1-1; a weak D match, TRBD1 (5 bases). Germline V gene data show CDR1 as SGHTA and CDR2 as FQGTGA. The V end was cut by 2 bases, the J end by 2 bases, with 12 bases between. The CDR3 runs to 15 residues. The CDR3 nucleotides are TGTGCCAGCAGCTTATTTGGGCAGGGCAACACTGAAGCTTTCTTT. Translated: CASSLFGQGNTEAFF.

This clone was counted a single time. The V gene is TRBV18, the J gene TRBJ2-7; 13 bases match TRBD2. With V trimmed by 8 bases and J by 5 bases, 3 bases remained unmatched. CDR1 and CDR2 from the germline V gene are KGHSH and LQKENI. CDR3 length: 13 residues. CDR3 sequence: CASRLAGGNEQYF. In DNA, the CDR3 is TGTGCCAGCCGACTAGCGGGAGGAAACGAGCAGTACTTC. Full variable domain (outside the CDR3, taken from reference TRBV18 and TRBJ2-7): NAGVMQNPRHLVRRRGQEARLRCSPMKGHSHVYWYRQLPEEGLKFMVYLQKENIIDESGMPKERFSAEFPKEGPSILRIQQVVRGDSAAYFCASRLAGGNEQYFGPGTRLTVT.

The genes are TRBV21-1 and TRBJ2-1; TRBD2 is taken as the D call from the table, unchecked against the DNA. TRBV21-1 is annotated as a pseudogene. The CDR3 length is 19 residues. DNA for the CDR3: TGTGCCAGCACCTATCAGACATCCCCGGGACTAGCGGGAGAGGTTGAGCAGTTCTTC. Translated, it gives CASTYQTSPGLAGEVEQFF.

The CDR3 nucleotides read TGCGCCAGCAGCAGGACAAATGCGTACAATGAGCAGTTCTTC. It is translated as CASSRTNAYNEQFF. The rearrangement uses TRBV5-1 and TRBJ2-1, with a tentative D call TRBD1 (5 bases). The CDR3 extends over 14 amino acids. The germline CDR1 and CDR2 sequences are SGHRS and YFSETQ. Trimming removed 4 bases at V and 4 bases at J, with 12 bases between.

The rearrangement uses TRBV27 and TRBJ1-5, with a possible D match to TRBD1 (5 bases). Trimming left V 1 base short and J 4 bases short, with 5 bases between. The germline V gene has CDR1 MNHEY and CDR2 SMNVEV (reference sequence). The CDR3 totals 13 residues. CDR3 in DNA: TGTGCCAGCAGTTTATACAGGAATCAGCCCCAGCATTTT. It is translated as CASSLYRNQPQHF.

This clone was observed a single time. The rearrangement links TRBV30 to TRBJ2-5, with 8 bases identical to TRBD2. With V trimmed by 3 bases and J by 5 bases, 5 bases remained unmatched. The CDR3 runs 13 residues. Germline V lookup: CDR1 GTSNPN, CDR2 SVGIG (reference sequence). The CDR3 loop reads CAWRQAGVETQYF. As DNA, the CDR3 is TGTGCCTGGAGACAAGCGGGGGTGGAGACCCAGTACTTC.

The chain couples TRBV5-1 to TRBJ1-1; D gene ambiguous. Germline V gene data show CDR1 as SGHRS and CDR2 as YFSETQ. This CDR3 region has 14 residues. Trimming took off 5 bases at V and 2 bases at J, with 13 bases between the two ends. CDR3 amino acids: CASRWNTKNTEAFF. In DNA form, the CDR3 reads TGCGCCAGCAGGTGGAACACTAAAAACACTGAAGCTTTCTTT.

The chain has TRBV30 and TRBJ1-5; 7 bases fit TRBD1. The germline CDR1 and CDR2 sequences are GTSNPN and SVGIG (reference sequence). The CDR3 consists of 17 residues. The V and J ends lost 0 bases and 0 bases, in that order; junction bases with no gene match: 8. CDR3 amino acids: CAWSVGTAPYSNQPQHF. As DNA, the CDR3 is TGTGCCTGGAGTGTAGGGACAGCCCCCTATAGCAATCAGCCCCAGCATTTT.

The genes are TRBV6-6 and TRBJ1-5, with 11 bases lining up with TRBD1. CDR1 MNHNY and CDR2 SVGAGI come from the germline V gene (reference sequence). Unmatched junction bases numbered 10, after V lost 8 bases and J lost 4 bases. CDR3 length equals 16 residues. This CDR3 reads CASAGQGAIGNQPQHF. The CDR3 nucleotides are TGTGCCAGCGCTGGACAGGGGGCGATTGGGAATCAGCCCCAGCATTTT.

The CDR3 sequence: CASSGGTVMNTEAFF. DNA of the CDR3: TGTGCCAGCAGCGGAGGGACGGTGATGAACACTGAAGCTTTCTTT. J is TRBJ1-1 and V is TRBV5-5, with D possibly TRBD1 on 5 matching bases. Per the germline V gene, CDR1 is SGHKS and CDR2 is YYEKEE (reference sequence). The CDR3 is made up of 15 amino acids. The V gene lost 4 bases and the J gene lost 0 bases, with 13 bases spanning the gap.

The rearrangement links TRBV4-1 to TRBJ1-5; D possibly corresponds to TRBD1 (6 bases). The CDR3 contains 13 residues. Germline CDR1 and CDR2: MGHRA and YSYEKL. The V gene lost 3 bases and the J gene lost 6 bases, with 9 bases spanning the gap. The chain's CDR3 is CASSQGAIQPQHF. CDR3 bases: TGCGCCAGCAGCCAGGGGGCAATTCAGCCCCAGCATTTT.

This chain uses TRBV25-1 with TRBJ2-4; possibly TRBD1 for D (6 bases). V lost 3 bases, J lost 9 bases, and 12 bases lay in between. The V gene's germline CDR1 is MGHDK and CDR2 SYGVNS. The CDR3 spans 13 residues. CDR3 sequence: CASSDRTDSIQYF. CDR3 coding DNA: TGTGCCAGCAGTGACCGGACAGATAGCATTCAGTACTTC.

The gene calls are TRBV6-1 and TRBJ1-5; a weak D match, TRBD1 (5 bases). V was shortened by 8 bases and J by 6 bases, with 14 bases between the two germline ends. The CDR3 contains 13 residues. Germline CDR1 reads MNHNS; CDR2 reads SASEGT. CDR3 protein: CASGREFRQPQHF. In DNA form, the CDR3 reads TGTGCCAGCGGCAGGGAATTTCGTCAGCCCCAGCATTTT.

The chain has TRBV29-1 and TRBJ2-5; D gene ambiguous. Germline V gene lookup returns CDR1 SQVTM and CDR2 ANQGSEA. Trimming left V 4 bases short and J 2 bases short, with 2 bases between. The CDR3 length is 10 residues. The CDR3 nucleotides are TGCAGCGTTGCACAAGAGACCCAGTACTTC. It yields the protein CSVAQETQYF. The full variable domain, in which reference TRBV29-1 and TRBJ2-5 provide the parts outside the CDR3, is SAVISQKPSRDICQRGTSLTIQCQVDSQVTMMFWYRQQPGQSLTLIATANQGSEATYESGFVIDKFPISRPNLTFSTLTVSNMSPEDSSIYLCSVAQETQYFGPGTRLLVL.

This chain connects TRBV5-4 to TRBJ2-3; D is perhaps TRBD2 (6 bases). The CDR3 is 16 amino acids. The ends were cut back, 4 bases at V and 2 bases at J, with 17 bases in the middle. Germline V gene sequence: CDR1 SGHNT, CDR2 YYREEE (reference sequence). The CDR3 region has the DNA TGTGCCAGCAGCACTAAAGCGGGTCAGACCACAGATACGCAGTATTTT. As protein: CASSTKAGQTTDTQYF.